This T cell receptor beta chain was recovered during a study of OX40 agonist ivuxolimab in advanced cancers. Background on the study: The patients received ivuxolimab by intravenous route every 2 weeks at 0.01 to 10 mg/kg.

Worth noting for this clone: The antigen is undetermined. A much bigger clone sits one base away, suggesting this may be a read error.

Measured with immunoSEQ multiplex PCR; TCRdb has only the in-frame clones, and not every one. The table shows tens of thousands of clones, with 65% to 85% occurring only once. Germline CDR1 is SGHNT and CDR2 is YYREEE (reference sequence). CDR3 size: 13 residues. The ends were cut back, 0 bases at V and 4 bases at J, with 7 bases in the middle. Study results and limitations: More expanded clones were seen, on average, in CD8+ T cells than in CD4+.

This sample comprised CD4+ or CD8+ T cells sorted from blood, obtained in a trial of the OX40 agonist ivuxolimab. The V call is TRBV5-4, the J call TRBJ1-1; D unclear. This sequence was found in an adult with an advanced solid tumor such as melanoma, head and neck, liver or kidney cancer. CDR3 region: CASSLEETTEAFF. In nucleotides, the CDR3 is TGTGCCAGCAGCTTGGAGGAGACCACTGAAGCTTTCTTT.